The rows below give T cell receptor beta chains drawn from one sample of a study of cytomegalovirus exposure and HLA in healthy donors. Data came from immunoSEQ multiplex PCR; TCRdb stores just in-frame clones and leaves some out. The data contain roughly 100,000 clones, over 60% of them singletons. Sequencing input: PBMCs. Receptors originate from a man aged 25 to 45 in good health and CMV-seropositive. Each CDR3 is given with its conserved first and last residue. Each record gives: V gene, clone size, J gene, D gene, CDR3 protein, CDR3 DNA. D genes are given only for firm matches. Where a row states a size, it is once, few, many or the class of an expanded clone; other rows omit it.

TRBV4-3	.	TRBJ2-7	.	CASSQGYGGTPYEQYF	TGCGCCAGCAGCCAAGGCTATGGCGGGACCCCCTACGAGCAGTACTTC
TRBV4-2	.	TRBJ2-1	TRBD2	CASSQDSPSGSYNEQFF	TGTGCCAGCAGCCAAGACTCGCCTAGCGGAAGCTACAATGAGCAGTTCTTC
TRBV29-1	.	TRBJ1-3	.	CSVSPRLSGNTIYF	TGCAGCGTGAGCCCCCGCCTCTCTGGAAACACCATATATTTT
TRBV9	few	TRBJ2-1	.	CASSAADLANEQFF	TGTGCCAGCAGCGCCGCGGACCTAGCGAACGAGCAGTTCTTC
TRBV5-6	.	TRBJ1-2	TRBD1	CASSGRDRDYGYTF	TGTGCCAGCAGCGGCCGGGACAGGGACTATGGCTACACCTTC
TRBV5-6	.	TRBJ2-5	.	CASSKKGVGSETQYF	TGTGCCAGCAGCAAAAAAGGGGTGGGTTCAGAGACCCAGTACTTC
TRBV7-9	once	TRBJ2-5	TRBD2	CASSLRLAGVLFQETQYF	TGTGCCAGCAGCTTAAGGCTAGCGGGAGTTCTTTTTCAAGAGACCCAGTACTTC
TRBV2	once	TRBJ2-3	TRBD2	CASGLAGVVDTQYF	TGTGCCAGTGGACTAGCGGGAGTTGTGGATACGCAGTATTTT
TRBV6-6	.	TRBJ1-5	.	CASSLSPEGSQPQHF	TGTGCCAGCAGCCTCTCCCCCGAAGGGAGTCAGCCCCAGCATTTT
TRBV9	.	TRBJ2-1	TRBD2	CASSEGLAGEGGEQFF	TGTGCCAGCAGCGAAGGACTAGCGGGAGAGGGGGGTGAGCAGTTCTTC
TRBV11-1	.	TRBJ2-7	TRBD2	CASSLTGTSGTHFTYEQYF	TGTGCCAGCAGCCTCACCGGGACTAGCGGAACCCATTTCACCTACGAGCAGTACTTC
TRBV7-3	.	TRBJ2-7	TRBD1	CASSLTGQGEQYF	TGTGCCAGCAGCTTAACGGGACAGGGTGAGCAGTACTTC
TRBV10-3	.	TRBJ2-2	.	CAIPGRGSGELFF	TGTGCCATCCCCGGTAGGGGTTCCGGGGAGCTGTTTTTT
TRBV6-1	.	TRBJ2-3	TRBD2	CASRQRERDTQYF	TGTGCCAGCAGGCAGCGGGAGAGAGATACGCAGTATTTT
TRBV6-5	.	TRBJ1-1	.	CASSYVSEGRTEAFF	TGTGCCAGCAGTTACGTATCCGAAGGGAGGACTGAAGCTTTCTTT
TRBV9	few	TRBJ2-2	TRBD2	CASSDPGLAGATGELFF	TGTGCCAGCAGCGATCCCGGACTAGCGGGGGCCACCGGGGAGCTGTTTTTT
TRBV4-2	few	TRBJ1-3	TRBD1	CASSQVSSRGGNTIYF	TGTGCCAGCAGCCAAGTCTCCAGCAGGGGGGGAAACACCATATATTTT
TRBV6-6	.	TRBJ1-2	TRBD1	CASSYTGTDNYGYTF	TGTGCCAGCAGTTACACCGGGACAGACAACTATGGCTACACCTTC
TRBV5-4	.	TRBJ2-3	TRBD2	CASSLGPLAGGPQTDTQYF	TGTGCCAGCAGCTTGGGCCCACTAGCGGGAGGGCCCCAAACAGATACGCAGTATTTT
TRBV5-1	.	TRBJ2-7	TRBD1	CASSSTGNSNEQYF	TGCGCCAGCAGCTCGACAGGGAACTCAAACGAGCAGTACTTC
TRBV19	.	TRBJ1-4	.	CASSPSPAGLFF	TGTGCCAGTAGTCCATCCCCGGCGGGCTTGTTTTTT
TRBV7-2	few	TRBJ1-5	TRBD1	CASSWTGDSNQPQHF	TGTGCCAGCAGCTGGACAGGGGATAGCAATCAGCCCCAGCATTTT
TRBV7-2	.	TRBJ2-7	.	CASRTEGAAPSYEQYF	TGTGCCAGCAGAACGGAGGGGGCGGCTCCCTCCTACGAGCAGTACTTC
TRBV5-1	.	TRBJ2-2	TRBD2	CASSSYASGRADGELFF	TGCGCCAGCAGCTCTTACGCTAGCGGGAGGGCGGACGGGGAGCTGTTTTTT
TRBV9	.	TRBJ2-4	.	CASSVGDTAKNIQYF	TGTGCCAGCAGCGTAGGGGACACGGCCAAAAACATTCAGTACTTC
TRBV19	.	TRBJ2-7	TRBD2	CASSPIAGSADEQYF	TGTGCCAGTAGCCCAATAGCGGGAAGCGCGGACGAGCAGTACTTC
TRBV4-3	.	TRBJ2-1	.	CASSPAISRHNEQFF	TGCGCCAGCAGCCCAGCCATTAGCCGACACAATGAGCAGTTCTTC
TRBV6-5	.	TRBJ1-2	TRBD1	CASSYSTGQGYTF	TGTGCCAGCAGTTACTCGACAGGGCAGGGCTACACCTTC
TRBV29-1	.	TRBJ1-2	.	CSAKDRPYGYTF	TGCAGCGCCAAAGACAGACCCTATGGCTACACCTTC
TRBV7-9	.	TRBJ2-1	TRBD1	CASTDRAREQFF	TGTGCCAGCACCGACAGGGCGCGTGAGCAGTTCTTC
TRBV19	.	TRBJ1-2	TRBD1	CASSTGQGRLGYTF	TGTGCCAGTAGTACCGGACAGGGAAGGCTTGGCTACACCTTC
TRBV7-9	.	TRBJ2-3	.	CASSGTLPGQYF	TGTGCCAGCTCGGGAACTCTGCCGGGGCAGTATTTT
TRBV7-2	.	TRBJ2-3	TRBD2	CASSQSGRGTDTQYF	TGTGCCAGCAGTCAAAGCGGGAGGGGCACAGATACGCAGTATTTT
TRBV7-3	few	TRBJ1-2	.	CASSPQTGGFYGYTF	TGTGCCAGCAGCCCCCAGACAGGCGGATTCTATGGCTACACCTTC
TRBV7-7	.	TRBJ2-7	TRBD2	CASSKGLAGYEQYF	TGTGCTAGCAGCAAGGGACTAGCGGGATACGAGCAGTACTTC
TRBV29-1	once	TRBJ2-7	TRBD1	CSVGVAGGYEQYF	TGCAGCGTTGGGGTGGCAGGGGGCTACGAGCAGTACTTC
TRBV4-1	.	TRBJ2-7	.	CASSQDPGIAYEQYF	TGCGCCAGCAGCCAAGATCCAGGCATTGCCTACGAGCAGTACTTC
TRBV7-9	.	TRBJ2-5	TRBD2	CASSTSSSGRVETQYF	TGTGCCAGCAGCACCTCCTCTAGCGGGAGGGTAGAGACCCAGTACTTC
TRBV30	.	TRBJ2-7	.	CAWSVPGHILFEQYF	TGTGCCTGGAGTGTACCGGGACACATCTTATTCGAGCAGTACTTC
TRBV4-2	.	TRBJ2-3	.	CASSQVSGKADMQYF	TGTGCCAGCAGCCAAGTTTCAGGGAAGGCAGATATGCAGTATTTT
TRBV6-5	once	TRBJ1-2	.	CASSSGDSTRYTF	TGTGCCAGCAGTAGCGGGGACTCGACTCGCTATACCTTC
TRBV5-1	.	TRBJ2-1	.	CASSLDGGYNEQFF	TGCGCCAGCAGCTTGGACGGCGGTTACAATGAGCAGTTCTTC
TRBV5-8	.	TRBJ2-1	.	CASSLGLMGENEQFF	TGTGCCAGCAGCTTGGGGTTAATGGGCGAAAATGAGCAGTTCTTC
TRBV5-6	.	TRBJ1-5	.	CASSSWAGSNQPQHF	TGTGCCAGCAGCTCCTGGGCGGGTAGCAATCAGCCCCAGCATTTT
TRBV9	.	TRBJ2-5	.	CASSPRGQETQYF	TGTGCCAGCAGCCCCCGGGGGCAAGAGACCCAGTACTTC
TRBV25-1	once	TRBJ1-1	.	CASSALGGARTEAFF	TGTGCCAGCAGTGCCCTTGGGGGGGCTAGGACTGAAGCTTTCTTT
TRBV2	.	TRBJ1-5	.	CASSAWGRVEQPQHF	TGTGCCAGCAGTGCGTGGGGCAGGGTTGAGCAGCCCCAGCATTTT
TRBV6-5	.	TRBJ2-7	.	CASSSGGGSYEQYF	TGTGCCAGCAGCTCGGGTGGAGGCTCCTACGAGCAGTACTTC
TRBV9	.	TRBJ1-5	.	CASSVAGGNQPQHF	TGTGCCAGCAGCGTAGCAGGGGGCAATCAGCCCCAGCATTTT
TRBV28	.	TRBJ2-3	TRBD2	CASSFAGEGWDTQYF	TGTGCCAGCAGTTTCGCGGGAGAGGGTTGGGATACGCAGTATTTT
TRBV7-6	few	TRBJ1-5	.	CASSSHEGQPQHF	TGTGCCAGCAGCTCCCACGAGGGTCAGCCCCAGCATTTT
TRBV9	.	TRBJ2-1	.	CASSLGSGGLGEQFF	TGTGCCAGCAGCCTAGGGTCGGGGGGCCTTGGTGAGCAGTTCTTC
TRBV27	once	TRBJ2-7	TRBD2	CASSSTSGSPYEQYF	TGTGCCAGCAGCTCCACTAGCGGGAGTCCTTACGAGCAGTACTTC
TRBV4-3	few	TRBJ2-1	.	CASSQVTPGNEQFF	TGCGCCAGCAGCCAAGTTACCCCAGGCAATGAGCAGTTCTTC
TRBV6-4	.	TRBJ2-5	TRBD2	CASSESGRAYETQYF	TGTGCCAGCAGTGAGAGCGGGAGGGCCTACGAGACCCAGTACTTC